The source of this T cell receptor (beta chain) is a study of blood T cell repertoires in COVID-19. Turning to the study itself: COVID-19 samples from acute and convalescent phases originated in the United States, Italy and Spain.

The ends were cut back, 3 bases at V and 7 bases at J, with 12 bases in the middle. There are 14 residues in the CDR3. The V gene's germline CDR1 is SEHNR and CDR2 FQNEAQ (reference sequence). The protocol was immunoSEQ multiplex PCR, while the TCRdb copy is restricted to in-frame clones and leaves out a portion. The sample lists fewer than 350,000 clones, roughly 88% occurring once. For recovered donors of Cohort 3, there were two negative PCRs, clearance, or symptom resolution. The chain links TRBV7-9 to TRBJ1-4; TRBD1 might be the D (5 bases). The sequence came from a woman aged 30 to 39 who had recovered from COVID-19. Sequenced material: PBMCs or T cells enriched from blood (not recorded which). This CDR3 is CASSLLGRGEKLFF. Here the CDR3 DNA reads TGTGCCAGCAGCTTGTTGGGGCGCGGTGAAAAACTGTTTTTT.